Listed below are T cell receptor beta chains from one sample, sequenced in a study of beta chain features in type 1 diabetes. Libraries were prepared by immunoSEQ multiplex PCR; TCRdb keeps only in-frame clonotypes and omits some of them. The profile shows 400,000 to 600,000 clones, over 25% of them singletons. Sequenced sample: naive CD4+ T cells from blood. These receptors originate from a man younger than 35 in good health. Both conserved end residues are part of each CDR3. D genes are given only for firm matches. Size is omitted from some rows. Given values are once, few, many or a class for expanded clones.

clone_size | j_call | v_call | cdr3_length | d_call | cdr3_nt | cdr3_aa
NA | TRBJ2-3 | TRBV30 | 15 | TRBD2 | TGTGCCTGGACCGAACTAGCGGGCCTGCGGGATACGCAGTATTTT | CAWTELAGLRDTQYF
few | TRBJ2-7 | TRBV15 | 16 | NA | TGTGCCACCAGCAAAGACAGGGGAGGGTTGAGCTACGAGCAGTACTTC | CATSKDRGGLSYEQYF
NA | TRBJ2-7 | TRBV25-1 | 15 | TRBD2 | TGTGCCAGCAGTGAATACCCTAGCGGGTCCTACGAGCAGTACTTC | CASSEYPSGSYEQYF
few | TRBJ2-1 | TRBV30 | 12 | NA | TGCACTTTTTCAAGCTCCTACAATGAGCAGTTCTTC | CTFSSSYNEQFF
few | TRBJ2-5 | TRBV5-4 | 16 | TRBD2 | TGTGCCAGCAGCTGGAGACTCCAGCGGGGGCAAGAGACCCAGTACTTC | CASSWRLQRGQETQYF
NA | TRBJ2-3 | TRBV7-2 | 15 | TRBD1 | TGTGCCAGCAGCTTTGGACAGGGGGTCCAAGATACGCAGTATTTT | CASSFGQGVQDTQYF
NA | TRBJ2-4 | TRBV9 | 13 | NA | TGTGCCAGCAGCGCTAGGGGACTAAACATTCAGTACTTC | CASSARGLNIQYF
NA | TRBJ2-3 | TRBV19 | 16 | TRBD2 | TGTGCCAGTAGTATCGCGACTAGCGGGACTACCAATACGCAGTATTTT | CASSIATSGTTNTQYF
NA | TRBJ1-2 | TRBV29-1 | 12 | NA | TGCAGCGTTGGGACGCCTAACTATGGCTACACCTTC | CSVGTPNYGYTF
NA | TRBJ1-5 | TRBV30 | 14 | NA | TGTGCCTGGCAAGGTGGGCTTTTCAATCAGCCCCAGCATTTT | CAWQGGLFNQPQHF
NA | TRBJ2-7 | TRBV30 | 13 | NA | TGTGCCTGGAGCGCGGACGGCTCCTACGAGCAGTACTTC | CAWSADGSYEQYF
NA | TRBJ2-5 | TRBV7-3 | 14 | TRBD2 | TGTGCCAGCAGCTTTAGCGGGAGGGTGGAGACCCAGTACTTC | CASSFSGRVETQYF
NA | TRBJ2-7 | TRBV13 | 14 | TRBD2 | TGTGCCAGCAGACAGAAGGGACTAGCCCACGAGCAGTACTTC | CASRQKGLAHEQYF
NA | TRBJ2-5 | TRBV29-1 | 14 | NA | TGCAGCGTTTCACCGTGGCCAACGTTGGAGACCCAGTACTTC | CSVSPWPTLETQYF